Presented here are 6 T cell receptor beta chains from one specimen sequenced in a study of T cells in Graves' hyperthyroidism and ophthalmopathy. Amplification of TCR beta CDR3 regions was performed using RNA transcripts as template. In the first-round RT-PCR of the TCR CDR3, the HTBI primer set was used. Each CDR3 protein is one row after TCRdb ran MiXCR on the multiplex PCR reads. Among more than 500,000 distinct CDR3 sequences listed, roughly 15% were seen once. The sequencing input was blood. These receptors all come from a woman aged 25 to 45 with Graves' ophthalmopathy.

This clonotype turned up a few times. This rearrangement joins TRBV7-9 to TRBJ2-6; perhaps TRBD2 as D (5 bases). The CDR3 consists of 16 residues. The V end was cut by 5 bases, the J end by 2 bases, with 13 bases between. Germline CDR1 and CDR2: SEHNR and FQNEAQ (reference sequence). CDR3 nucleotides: TGTGCCAGCAGCCCACGGGATGCCGCTGGGGCCAACGTCCTGACTTTC. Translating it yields CASSPRDAAGANVLTF.

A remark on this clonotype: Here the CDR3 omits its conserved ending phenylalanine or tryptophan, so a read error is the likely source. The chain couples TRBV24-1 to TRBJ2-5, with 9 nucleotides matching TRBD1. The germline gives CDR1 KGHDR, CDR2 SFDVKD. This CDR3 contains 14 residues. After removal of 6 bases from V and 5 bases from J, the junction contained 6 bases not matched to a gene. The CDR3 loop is CATSTGQGWETQYL. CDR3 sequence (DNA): TGTGCCACCAGTACAGGACAGGGGTGGGAGACCCAGTACCTC.

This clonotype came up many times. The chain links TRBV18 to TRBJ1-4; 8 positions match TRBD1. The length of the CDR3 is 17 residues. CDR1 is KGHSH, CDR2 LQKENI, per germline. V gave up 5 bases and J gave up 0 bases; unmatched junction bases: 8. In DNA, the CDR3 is TGTGCCAGCTCAAGTGACAGGGGATTCGCAACTAATGAAAAACTGTTTTTT. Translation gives CASSSDRGFATNEKLFF.

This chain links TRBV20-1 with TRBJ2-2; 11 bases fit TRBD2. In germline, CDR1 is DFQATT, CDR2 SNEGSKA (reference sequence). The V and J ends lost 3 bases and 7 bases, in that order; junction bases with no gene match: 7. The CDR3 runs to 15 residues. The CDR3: CSASELAGGVGELFF. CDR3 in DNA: TGCAGTGCTAGTGAGCTAGCGGGAGGTGTCGGGGAGCTGTTTTTT.

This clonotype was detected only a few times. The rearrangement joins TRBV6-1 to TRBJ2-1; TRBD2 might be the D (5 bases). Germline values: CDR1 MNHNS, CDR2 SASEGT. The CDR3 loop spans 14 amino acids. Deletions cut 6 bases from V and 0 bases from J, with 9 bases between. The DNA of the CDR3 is TGTGCCAGCAGCCACGGGGACTCCTACAATGAGCAGTTCTTC. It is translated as CASSHGDSYNEQFF.

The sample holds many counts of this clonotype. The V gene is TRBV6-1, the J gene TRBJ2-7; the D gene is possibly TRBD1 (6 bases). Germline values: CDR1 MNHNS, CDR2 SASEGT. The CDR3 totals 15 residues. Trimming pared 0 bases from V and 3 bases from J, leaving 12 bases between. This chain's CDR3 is CASSEADSSYYEQYF. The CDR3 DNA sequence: TGTGCCAGCAGTGAAGCGGACAGTTCCTACTACGAGCAGTACTTC.